The 10 T cell receptor beta chains given below trace back to one sample, sequenced in a study of T cell clonality in common variable immunodeficiency. Here immunoSEQ multiplex PCR was the method, and the copy in TCRdb shows in-frame clones only, minus some. The sample presents some 52,000 clones, none singletons. Sequences were obtained from peripheral blood mononuclear cells. All receptors come from a person between 18 and 75 years old in good health.

This clone was recorded many times. CDR3 in amino acids: CASSRTGGAFAETQYF. The CDR3 bases that were read are TGTGCCAGTAGTAGAACAGGGGGCGCTTTCGCAGAGACC. This chain uses TRBV19 with TRBJ2-5; 9 bases agree with TRBD1. The read finishes 3 residues shy of the CDR3 end, and the germline J gene is used to complete it. V lost 4 bases, J lost 4 bases, and 10 bases stayed unmatched. The CDR3 is 16 residues long. CDR1 LNHDA and CDR2 SQIVND come from the germline V gene (reference sequence).

This clone was observed at least ten times. The CDR3 extends 3 residues past the end of the read, so its final part is completed from the germline J gene. This rearrangement joins TRBV29-1 to TRBJ2-7, with 10 nucleotides matching TRBD1. This CDR3 has 13 amino acids. The J segment lost 2 bases and the V segment lost 4 bases, leaving 2 bases of the junction unmatched. Germline V CDR1 and CDR2: SQVTM, ANQGSEA. The CDR3 loop is CSVAGTGAYEQYF. The DNA read from the CDR3 is TGCAGCGTTGCCGGGACAGGGGCCTACGAG.

This clone was recorded many times. The read terminates 3 residues ahead of where the CDR3 ends, so the germline J gene completes it. V usage is TRBV12-3 or TRBV12-4 and J usage is TRBJ1-1; D might be TRBD1 (5 bases). Trimming cost V 4 bases and J 1 base, with 10 bases left between them. This CDR3 region has 14 residues. The covered CDR3 bases are TGTGCCAGCAGTTCCGCCGGGGGGAACACTGAA. Protein product: CASSSAGGNTE. The full CDR3 sequence reads CASSSAGGNTEAFF.

This clone was counted many times. The CDR3 end lies 3 residues beyond the end of the read and is filled in from the germline J gene. This chain uses TRBV11-3 with TRBJ2-6; D is perhaps TRBD1 (6 bases). V was pared by 5 bases and J by 9 bases, with 14 bases between. CDR1 SGHNT and CDR2 YENEEA come from the germline V gene. The CDR3 is made up of 14 amino acids. Incomplete CDR3 DNA: TGTGCCAGCAGCCACTACAGGGTTGGCAACGTC. Translated, it gives CASSHYRVGNV. The complete CDR3 reads CASSHYRVGNVLTF.

This clone was detected ten times or more. The CDR3 is cut off 3 residues early in the read; its end comes from the germline J gene. The genes are TRBV20-1 and TRBJ2-1; the D is unclear. Trimming cost V 1 base and J 5 bases, with 15 bases left between them. Germline CDR1 reads DFQATT; CDR2 reads SNEGSKA (reference sequence). CDR3 length: 15 amino acids. Partial CDR3 DNA: TGCAGTGCTAGAGGAACGGGTGGCCGTGACAATGAG. Translation: CSARGTGGRDNE. The full CDR3 is CSARGTGGRDNEQFF.

As concerns this clone: The CDR3 end is not reached by the read, which stops 3 residues before it; the germline J gene fills it in. The chain couples TRBV19 to TRBJ2-2, with 7 bases fitting TRBD1. The CDR3 has 15 residues. Germline lookup yields CDR1 LNHDA and CDR2 SQIVND (reference sequence). CDR3 sequence reads: CASRRLSGGNEKLFF. CDR3 bases read: TGTGCCAGTAGGAGATTGTCAGGGGGTAATGAAAAG.

Ten or more counts support this clone. The read gets to within 3 residues of the CDR3 end, and the germline J gene fills in the rest. The gene calls are TRBV18 and TRBJ1-6, with TRBD1 matching over 8 bases. The CDR3 length is 16 residues. Per germline, CDR1 KGHSH and CDR2 LQKENI. V gave up 5 bases and J gave up 10 bases; unmatched junction bases: 13. The CDR3 loop is CASSSRDRGVGSPLHF. The DNA read from the CDR3 is TGTGCCAGCTCATCACGCGACAGGGGTGTTGGGTCACCC.

As for this clone: Coverage ceases 3 residues before the CDR3 finishes, and the germline J gene fills in the end. The chain employs TRBV18 and TRBJ1-2; no clear D gene. This CDR3 is 15 amino acids long. Germline V gene sequence: CDR1 KGHSH, CDR2 LQKENI. The CDR3 protein is CASSPQRHPNNDYTF. The CDR3 DNA, read in part, is TGTGCCAGCTCACCCCAGCGGCATCCCAACAATGAC. Full variable domain (missing parts from reference TRBV18 and TRBJ1-2): NAGVMQNPRHLVRRRGQEARLRCSPMKGHSHVYWYRQLPEEGLKFMVYLQKENIIDESGMPKERFSAEFPKEGPSILRIQQVVRGDSAAYFCASSPQRHPNNDYTFGSGTRLTVV.

For this clone: The read terminates 3 residues before the CDR3 end, so the remaining end is supplied by the germline J gene. The chain uses TRBV2 and TRBJ2-2, with TRBD1 as a possible D gene (6 bases). V lost 9 bases, J lost 0 bases, and 11 bases lay in between. The CDR3 totals 14 residues. From germline, CDR1 is SNHLY and CDR2 FYNNEI. CDR3 bases read: TGTGCCAGAAAGGGGGACACGAACACCGGGGAG. This codes for CARKGDTNTGE. The full CDR3 is CARKGDTNTGELFF.

This clone was observed a handful of times. Coverage ceases 3 residues before the CDR3 finishes, and the germline J gene fills in the end. This rearrangement joins TRBV7-2 to TRBJ1-5, with 7 bases aligning to TRBD1. Germline V gene data show CDR1 as SGHTA and CDR2 as FQGNSA. V dropped 5 bases and J dropped 7; count of bases not matched to a gene: 8. CDR3 length equals 14 residues. Here the CDR3 reads CASSPQGLRQPQHF. The part of the CDR3 DNA that was read is TGTGCCAGCAGCCCACAGGGGTTACGGCAGCCC. The whole variable domain, remainder taken from reference TRBV7-2 and TRBJ1-5, is GAGVSQSPSNKVTEKGKDVELRCDPISGHTALYWYRQSLGQGLEFLIYFQGNSAPDKSGLPSDRFSAERTGGSVSTLTIQRTQQEDSAVYLCASSPQGLRQPQHFGDGTRLSIL.